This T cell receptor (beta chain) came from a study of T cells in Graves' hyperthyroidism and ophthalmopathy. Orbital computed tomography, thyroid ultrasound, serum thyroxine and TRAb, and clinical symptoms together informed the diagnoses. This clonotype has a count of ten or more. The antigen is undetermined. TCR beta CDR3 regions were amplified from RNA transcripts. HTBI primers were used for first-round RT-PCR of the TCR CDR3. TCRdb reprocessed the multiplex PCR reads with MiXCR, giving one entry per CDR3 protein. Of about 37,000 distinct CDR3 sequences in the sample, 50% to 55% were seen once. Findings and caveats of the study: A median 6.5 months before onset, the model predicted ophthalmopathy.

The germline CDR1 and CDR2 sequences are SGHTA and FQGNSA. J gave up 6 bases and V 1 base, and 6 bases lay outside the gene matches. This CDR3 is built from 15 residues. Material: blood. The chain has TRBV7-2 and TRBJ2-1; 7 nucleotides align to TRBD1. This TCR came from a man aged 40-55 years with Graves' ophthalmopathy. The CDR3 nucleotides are TGTGCCAGCAGCTTAGTCACAGGGGTGGGCAATGAGCAGTTCTTC. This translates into CASSLVTGVGNEQFF.